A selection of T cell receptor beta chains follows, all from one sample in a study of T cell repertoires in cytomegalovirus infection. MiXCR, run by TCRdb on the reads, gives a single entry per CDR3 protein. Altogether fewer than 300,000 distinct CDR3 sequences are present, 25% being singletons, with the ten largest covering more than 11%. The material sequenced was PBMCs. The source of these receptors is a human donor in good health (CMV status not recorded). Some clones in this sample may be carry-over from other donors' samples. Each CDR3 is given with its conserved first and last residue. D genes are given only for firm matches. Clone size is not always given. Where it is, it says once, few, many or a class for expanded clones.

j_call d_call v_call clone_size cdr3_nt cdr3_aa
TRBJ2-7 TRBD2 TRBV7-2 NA TGTGCCAGCAGCCCGACTAGCGGGAGGCACCACGAGCAGTACTTC CASSPTSGRHHEQYF
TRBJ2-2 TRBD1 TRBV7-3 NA TGTGCCAGCAGCCCCTACAGGGGAACCGGGGAGCTGTTTTTT CASSPYRGTGELFF
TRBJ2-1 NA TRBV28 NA TGTGCCAGCAGTGGTAGGGAGTCGGGGTCCTACAATGAGCAGTTCTTC CASSGRESGSYNEQFF
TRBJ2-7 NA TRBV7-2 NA TGTGCCAGCAGATTATGGGCGGGGCAGTCGGTCTACGAGCAGTACTTC CASRLWAGQSVYEQYF
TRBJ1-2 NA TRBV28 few TGTGCCAGCAGCCTCGGGCCTCGGTTGGCTAACTATGGCTACACCTTC CASSLGPRLANYGYTF
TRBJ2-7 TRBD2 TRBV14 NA TGTGCCAGCAGTACTAGCGGGGGGACCTACGAGCAGTACTTC CASSTSGGTYEQYF
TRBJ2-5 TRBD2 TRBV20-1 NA TGCAGTGCTAGAGATGTAGCTCTAGCGGGAAGAAGAGAGACCCAGTACTTC CSARDVALAGRRETQYF
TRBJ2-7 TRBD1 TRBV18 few TGTGCCAGCTCATTTAACGGACAGGGAGGATACGAGCAGTACTTC CASSFNGQGGYEQYF
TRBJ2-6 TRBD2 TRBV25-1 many TGTGCCAGCAGTGATTTTAGCGGGGGGCCCTCTGGGGCCAACGTCCTGACTTTC CASSDFSGGPSGANVLTF
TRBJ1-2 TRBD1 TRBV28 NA TGTGCCAGCAGTACCTTGCTGGACAGGGGCCTAGCTAACTATGGCTACACCTTC CASSTLLDRGLANYGYTF
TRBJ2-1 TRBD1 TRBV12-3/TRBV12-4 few TGTGCCAGCAGTTCAAACCGGGACAGGGTTGATGAGCAGTTCTTC CASSSNRDRVDEQFF
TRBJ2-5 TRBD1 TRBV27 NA TGTGCCAGCAGTCCGCGGACAGGACAGCAAGAGACCCAGTACTTC CASSPRTGQQETQYF
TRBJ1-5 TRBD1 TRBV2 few TGTGCCAGCAGTGTACAGGGGGAGGGCAATCAGCCCCAGCATTTT CASSVQGEGNQPQHF
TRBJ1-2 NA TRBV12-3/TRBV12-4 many TGTGCCAGCAGTTTAAGGGGGGGCTACACCTTC CASSLRGGYTF
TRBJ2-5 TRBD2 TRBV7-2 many TGTGCCAGCAGCTTAGCGCTAATTAGCGGGAGGGCCGGGGAGACCCAGTACTTC CASSLALISGRAGETQYF
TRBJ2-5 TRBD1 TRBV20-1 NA TGCAGTGCTACCCGACCGGGACAGTTAAAGGAGACCCAGTACTTC CSATRPGQLKETQYF
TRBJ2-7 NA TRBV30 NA TGTGCCTGGAGGTTCAGGGTAAGCGCCTACGAGCAGTACTTC CAWRFRVSAYEQYF
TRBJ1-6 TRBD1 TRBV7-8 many TGTGCCAGCAGCTTTGGGGACAGGGGCAATTCACCCCTCCACTTT CASSFGDRGNSPLHF
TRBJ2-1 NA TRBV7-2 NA TGTGCCAGCAGCTTCCGAGGGGGAGCGGGCAATGAGCAGTTCTTC CASSFRGGAGNEQFF
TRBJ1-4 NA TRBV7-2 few TGTGCCAGCAGCTTATACCGTGAAAAACTGTTTTTT CASSLYREKLFF
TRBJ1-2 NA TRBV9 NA TGTGCCAGCAGCCTCGAGGGAACTCCTAACTATGGCTACACCTTC CASSLEGTPNYGYTF
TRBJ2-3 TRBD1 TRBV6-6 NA TGTGCCAGCAGTCTTAGGGACAGCGACCTTAATACGCAGTATTTT CASSLRDSDLNTQYF
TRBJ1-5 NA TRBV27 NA TGTGCCAGCAGTTTAAGGGGAGGCGGGGGCGGAGGGGGGAATCAGCCCCAGCATTTT CASSLRGGGGGGGNQPQHF
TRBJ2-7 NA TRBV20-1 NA TGCAGTGCTAGAGTAACGGGGGCCGGCGGGGAGCAGTACTTC CSARVTGAGGEQYF
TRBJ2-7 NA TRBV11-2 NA TGTGCCAGCACCCAGGACCGTTACGAGCAGTACTTC CASTQDRYEQYF
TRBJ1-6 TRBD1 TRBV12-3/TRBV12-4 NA TGTGCCAGCAACCCCGGGACAGGGCATTCACCCCTCCACTTT CASNPGTGHSPLHF
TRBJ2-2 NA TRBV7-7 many TGTGCTAGCAGCCCGAGGGGAGTTAGCGGAGGAGGCACCGGGGAGCTGTTTTTT CASSPRGVSGGGTGELFF
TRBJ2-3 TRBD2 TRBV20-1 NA TGCAGTGCTGGGGGATTCGGGAGGGATACGCAGTATTTT CSAGGFGRDTQYF
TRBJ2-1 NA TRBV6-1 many TGTGCCAGCTCCCCGGACAGTAGCTCCTACAATGAGCAGTTCTTC CASSPDSSSYNEQFF
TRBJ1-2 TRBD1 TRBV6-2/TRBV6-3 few TGTGCCAGCAGATTACTCCCGGGACAGGGGGCGCATGGCTACACCTTC CASRLLPGQGAHGYTF
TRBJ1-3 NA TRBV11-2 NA TGTGCCAGCAGCTTCGATAGGGCTGGAAACACCATATATTTT CASSFDRAGNTIYF
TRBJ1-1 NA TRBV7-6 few TGTGCCAGCAGTTTCAAACAGAACACTGAAGCTTTCTTT CASSFKQNTEAFF
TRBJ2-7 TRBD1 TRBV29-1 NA TGCAGCGTGGGGGACAGGGTCAATGGCGAGCAGTACTTC CSVGDRVNGEQYF
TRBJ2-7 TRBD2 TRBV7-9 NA TGTGCCAGCAGCTCCCTAGAGGTAGCGGGAGTTTACGAGCAGTACTTC CASSSLEVAGVYEQYF
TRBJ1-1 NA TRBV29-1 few TGCAGCGTTGTTCAGGGTGGCACTGAAGCTTTCTTT CSVVQGGTEAFF
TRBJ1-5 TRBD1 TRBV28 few TGTGCCAGCAGAACCGGACAGGGAAGCAATCAGCCCCAGCATTTT CASRTGQGSNQPQHF
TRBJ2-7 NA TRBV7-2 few TGTGCCAGCAGCTTACCAGCGGCAATGGGCTACGAGCAGTACTTC CASSLPAAMGYEQYF
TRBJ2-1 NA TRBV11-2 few TGTGCCAGCAGCTTAGTACAGGGTTCCTACAATGAGCAGTTCTTC CASSLVQGSYNEQFF
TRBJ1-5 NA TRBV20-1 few TGCAGTGCCGCCAACCCGGAGGGCAATCAGCCCCAGCATTTT CSAANPEGNQPQHF
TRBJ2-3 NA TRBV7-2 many TGTGCCAGCAGCTTAGACTACAGGGATACGCAGTATTTT CASSLDYRDTQYF
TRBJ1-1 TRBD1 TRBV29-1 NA TGCAGCGGGGGGACAGGGAACACTGAAGCTTTCTTT CSGGTGNTEAFF
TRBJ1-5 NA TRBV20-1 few TGCAGTGCTAGAGGAGGGTCTAGCAATCAGCCCCAGCATTTT CSARGGSSNQPQHF
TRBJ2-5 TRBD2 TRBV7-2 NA TGTGCCAGCAAGACTAGCGGGTTTAGAGAGACCCAGTACTTC CASKTSGFRETQYF
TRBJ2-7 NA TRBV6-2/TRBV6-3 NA TGTGCCCCCGGGGCTAACAGGAGGTACGAGCAGTACTTC CAPGANRRYEQYF
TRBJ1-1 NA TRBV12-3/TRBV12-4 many TGTGCCAGCAGTCCTCCAGACGCTATGAACACTGAAGCTTTCTTT CASSPPDAMNTEAFF